This T cell receptor (beta chain) was identified in a study of cytomegalovirus exposure and HLA in healthy donors. Study observations and caveats: Listed as cytomegalovirus-associated were more than 150 TCR beta chains. It was reported that the classifier diagnosed cytomegalovirus status with high specificity and sensitivity in both the original and validation cohorts. Many donors shared some public TCRs, even though most TCR sequences were rare. That first-cohort TCR clusters tended to co-occur in the 95 to 150 validation repertoires was found in a later analysis.

V was clipped by 3 bases and J by 6 bases, with 15 bases between them. This CDR3 region has 15 residues. The germline V gene has CDR1 MGHRA and CDR2 YSYEKL. Comments on this clone: The antigen is not known.

Profiled with immunoSEQ multiplex PCR; TCRdb holds only in-frame clones, not every one. The repertoire has around 130,000 clones, 89% of them found once; the top ten carry about 3%. The sample was PBMCs. V gene TRBV4-1 combines with J gene TRBJ1-5; D remains ambiguous. The sequence was collected from a man aged 25 to 40 in good health and CMV-seronegative. Here the CDR3 reads CASSQRARIGQPQHF. The CDR3 coding sequence is TGCGCCAGCAGCCAGAGGGCCCGGATCGGTCAGCCCCAGCATTTT.